This TCR beta chain was recorded in a study of T-cell memory formation after mild COVID-19 (dated by TCRdb to the early 2020s). The study in broad terms: Most TCR sequence clusters were specific to one of the two donors. In a couple of donors, T-cell clones that expanded and contracted after mild COVID-19 were tracked by sequencing TCRalpha and TCRbeta repertoires over time. The cohort comprised two young, previously healthy adult volunteers, one female and one male.

The full study reports these points: Only a couple of mild cases were covered in the study, and larger cohorts including severe cases with pre-infection samples were considered necessary. Balanced CD4/CD8 phenotypes were observed for clones contracting from day 15 to 85, whereas a bias towards CD4+ was observed for a second wave of clones expanding from day 15 to 37. Some responding clones were detected in pre-infection memory, suggesting pre-existing cross-reactive memory T cells joined the SARS-CoV-2 response. Contracting CD4+ clones appeared mostly in the CM and EM memory subsets, whereas CD8+ clones were enriched in EMRA. SARS-CoV-2 specificity of the second-wave clones peaking on day 37 was not confirmed.

Sequencing instrument: Illumina NovaSeq 6000. Using 5'RACE with constant-segment primers, TCRalpha and TCRbeta cDNA libraries were constructed, with sample barcodes and unique molecular identifiers added in the process. Trizol reagent was used to extract RNA from every sample. Amplification of the libraries took two PCR steps, and the second step added a second sample barcode plus Illumina TruSeq adapters. Libraries were sequenced on an Illumina NovaSeq with 2 x 150 bp paired-end reads. As for the original processing: Demultiplexing of reads and collapsing into UMI-guided consensus sequences were performed with migec v1.2.7. With mixcr v2.1.11, UMI consensuses were aligned to TRA and TRB V and J templates and assembled into clonotypes. A clonotype was counted as expanded or contracted only if both edgeR and NoisET called the change significant, with noise models trained on biological replicates. For edgeR calls, the cutoffs were a false discovery rate-adjusted p below 0.01 and a log2 fold-change threshold of 1. PCA with hierarchical clustering of max-normalized trajectories of the 1000 most abundant clonotypes was used as exploratory dynamics analysis. Each responding clone was given a CD4 or CD8 phenotype based on the CD4+ and CD8+ repertoires, which had been sequenced separately. TCRdb's own reprocessing of the public reads used fastp at Q25 and MiXCR and kept productive beta chains. A single entry per CDR3 protein holds the most common genes and DNA from its merged rows. The V and J calls follow TCRdb's processing rather than the paper's. The sample yields about 620,000 distinct CDR3 sequences; more than 15% were counted once. In total, the top ten clones hold about 11% of the sample.

Concerning this clonotype: Its antigen is currently not known. No per-base quality is available; no much larger clone lies one base away.

PBMCs were isolated by Ficoll-Paque density gradient centrifugation. Sequenced material: PBMCs or a T cell subset sorted from them (not recorded which). This clonotype was obtained from an adult woman who had mild COVID-19 (a few samples of this study predate the infection). The sample titles of this study are shuffled in the database, so cell type and time point are left out; the donor was told from shared clones.

The DNA reads TGCAGCGTTGAATACCATGAGAACAGCGAAGCTTTCTTT. It codes for CSVEYHENSEAFF. The sequence links TRBV29-1 to TRBJ1-1; the D gene is not confidently resolved. The germline V gene encodes CDR1 SQVTM and CDR2 ANQGSEA. V loses 2 bases, J loses 8 bases, and the germline ends lie 15 bases apart. The CDR3 measures 13 amino acids from cysteine to phenylalanine. The read is trimmed to its CDR3 DNA, 39 bases read in frame from base 1. The full variable domain, completed from the reference TRBV29-1 and TRBJ1-1 proteins outside the CDR3, reads SAVISQKPSRDICQRGTSLTIQCQVDSQVTMMFWYRQQPGQSLTLIATANQGSEATYESGFVIDKFPISRPNLTFSTLTVSNMSPEDSSIYLCSVEYHENSEAFFGQGTRLTVV.